This T cell receptor (beta chain) was captured in a study of T-cell memory formation after mild COVID-19. TCRdb re-analysed the 5' RACE reads in MiXCR, keeping a single row per CDR3 protein. The table includes roughly 43,000 distinct CDR3 sequences, 9.5% detected once. Study-level results: Most CD4+ clones that shrank were in CM and EM, while CD8+ ones turned up in EMRA. Pre-infection memory showed some responding clones, and this suggested that cross-reactive memory joined.

A word on this clonotype: Its antigen remains unknown.

CDR3 size: 14 residues. Germline CDR1 is SGHTA and CDR2 is FQGTGA. After removal of 6 bases from V and 5 bases from J, the junction contained 8 bases not matched to a gene. The specimen sequenced was PBMCs or a T cell subset sorted from them (not recorded which). V is TRBV7-3 and J is TRBJ1-1; 8 bases agree with TRBD1. The origin of this receptor is an adult woman who had mild COVID-19 (a few samples of this study predate the infection). Cell type and time point are not known. CDR3 nucleotides: TGTGCCAGCAGTACAGGGGGAATGGGGACTGAAGCTTTCTTT. Translation gives CASSTGGMGTEAFF.